This TCR beta chain was captured by sequencing in a study of T cell responses to AZD1222 COVID-19 vaccine. The data were produced by immunoSEQ multiplex PCR, yet TCRdb's version contains in-frame clones alone and is incomplete. The sample includes over 150,000 clones, around nine tenths seen only once; the top ten take less than 1.6%. This CDR3 spans 15 amino acids. The V end was cut by 4 bases, the J end by 4 bases, with 15 bases between. CDR1 and CDR2 (germline): SGHTS, YDEGEE. The source was peripheral blood, collected on day 0 of AZD1222 vaccination. This TCR came from an adult in good health. This chain connects TRBV5-8 to TRBJ1-3; D is possibly TRBD1 (5 bases). CDR3 nucleotides: TGTGCCAGCAGCGGAGAGGGGTGGTCGGGAAACACCATATATTTT. This gives the protein CASSGEGWSGNTIYF.